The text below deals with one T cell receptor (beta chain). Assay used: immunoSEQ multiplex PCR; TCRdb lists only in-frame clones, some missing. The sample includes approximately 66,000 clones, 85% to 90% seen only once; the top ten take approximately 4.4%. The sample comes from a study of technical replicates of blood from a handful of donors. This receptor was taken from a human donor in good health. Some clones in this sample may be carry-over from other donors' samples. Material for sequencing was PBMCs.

The DNA for the CDR3 is TGTGCCAGTAGTTCCCCGGACAGGGCCTATGGCTACACCTTC. Its protein product is CASSSPDRAYGYTF. The genes are TRBV19 and TRBJ1-2, with 8 bases fitting TRBD1. Germline V CDR1 and CDR2: LNHDA, SQIVND (reference sequence). V lost 5 bases and J lost 4; bases outside the gene matches: 6. The CDR3 runs to 14 residues. The entire variable domain, with the rest obtained from reference TRBV19 and TRBJ1-2, is as follows: DGGITQSPKYLFRKEGQNVTLSCEQNLNHDAMYWYRQDPGQGLRLIYYSQIVNDFQKGDIAEGYSVSREKKESFPLTVTSAQKNPTAFYLCASSSPDRAYGYTFGSGTRLTVV.